The 6 T cell receptor beta chains in this list originate from one sample, sequenced in a study of cytomegalovirus exposure and HLA in healthy donors. PCR was performed using 60 Vbeta and 13 Jbeta primers. Using immunoSEQ multiplex PCR, the repertoire was profiled, and TCRdb retains in-frame clones only, with some absent. The data contain around 120,000 clones, roughly 63% of them singletons. What was sequenced was PBMCs. All receptors derive from a man aged 35-49 years in good health and CMV-seropositive.

The gene calls are TRBV10-3 and TRBJ2-3; the D gene is possibly TRBD1 (5 bases). Per the germline V gene, CDR1 is ENHRY and CDR2 is SYGVKD. The V end lost 7 bases, the J end lost 5 bases, and 13 bases lay between the germline ends. CDR3 length: 13 amino acids. The CDR3 nucleotides read TGTGCCATCACGGGCAGGGCCGAAGATACGCAGTATTTT. This sequence encodes CAITGRAEDTQYF.

The chain is built from TRBV27 and TRBJ2-3, with D tentatively TRBD1 (5 bases). Germline CDR1 MNHEY, CDR2 SMNVEV (reference sequence). V shed 2 bases and J shed 4 bases, with 13 bases lying between them. CDR3 length: 15 residues. CDR3 amino acids: CASSLTGPRSDTQYF. The CDR3 region has the DNA TGTGCCAGCAGTTTAACAGGCCCTCGGTCAGATACGCAGTATTTT.

The rearrangement uses TRBV21-1 and TRBJ2-1; the table calls TRBD1, which could not be checked here. TRBV21-1 is classified as a pseudogene. There are 15 residues in the CDR3. The CDR3 loop reads CASLPHGGSDNEQFF. CDR3 coding DNA: TGTGCCAGCCTGCCCCATGGGGGCAGCGACAATGAGCAGTTCTTC.

The chain joins TRBV11-2 to TRBJ2-7; 9 nucleotides agree with TRBD2. Looked up from germline, CDR1 is SGHAT and CDR2 is FQNNGV. CDR3 length: 15 residues. J gave up 1 base and V 1 base, and 2 bases lay outside the gene matches. The CDR3 spells CASSLAAGGSYEQYF. As DNA, the CDR3 is TGTGCCAGCAGCTTAGCCGCGGGGGGGTCCTACGAGCAGTACTTC.

The J gene is TRBJ1-2, the V gene TRBV29-1, with a possible D match to TRBD1 (6 bases). The ends were cut back, 4 bases at V and 0 bases at J, with 15 bases in the middle. The CDR3 covers 15 residues. Germline V lookup: CDR1 SQVTM, CDR2 ANQGSEA. The CDR3 bases are TGCAGCGTTGGCCGGGACATCCTTTCTAACTATGGCTACACCTTC. As protein: CSVGRDILSNYGYTF.

The genes are TRBV5-1 and TRBJ2-7, with 9 bases aligning to TRBD2. Germline-derived CDR1 and CDR2 are SGHRS and YFSETQ. V lost 4 bases and J lost 5; bases outside the gene matches: 7. The CDR3 length is 14 residues. The CDR3 region has the DNA TGCGCCAGCAGCCTCGGACTAGCGAGGGACGAGCAGTACTTC. As protein: CASSLGLARDEQYF.